This TCR beta chain was profiled in a study of T cell responses to AZD1222 COVID-19 vaccine. The study, taken as a whole, reports: The CD4 TCRs associated with vaccination extended across spike and predominated at 160-218 and 743-854. Sampling that yielded the repertoires occurred only after the peak T cell response. Two AZD1222 administrations were followed by greater Spike-specific TCR breadth and depth. Donors were mostly white British, more females; clonal diversity possibly underestimated.

Comments on this clone: Its antigen remains unknown.

The germline V gene encodes CDR1 LNHDA and CDR2 SQIVND (reference sequence). V lost 3 bases, J lost 3 bases, and 12 bases lay in between. The CDR3 totals 15 residues. The table came from immunoSEQ multiplex PCR; TCRdb's copy has only in-frame clones and leaves some out. The sample consists of more than 85,000 clones, about 88% of them appearing once. The V gene is TRBV19, the J gene TRBJ1-5; D gene uncertain. The sequencing used peripheral blood, collected on day 0 of AZD1222 vaccination. The TCR sequence derives from an adult in good health. As DNA, the CDR3 is TGTGCCAGTAGTATCCTGGAGACAAACAATCAGCCCCAGCATTTT. It is translated as CASSILETNNQPQHF.